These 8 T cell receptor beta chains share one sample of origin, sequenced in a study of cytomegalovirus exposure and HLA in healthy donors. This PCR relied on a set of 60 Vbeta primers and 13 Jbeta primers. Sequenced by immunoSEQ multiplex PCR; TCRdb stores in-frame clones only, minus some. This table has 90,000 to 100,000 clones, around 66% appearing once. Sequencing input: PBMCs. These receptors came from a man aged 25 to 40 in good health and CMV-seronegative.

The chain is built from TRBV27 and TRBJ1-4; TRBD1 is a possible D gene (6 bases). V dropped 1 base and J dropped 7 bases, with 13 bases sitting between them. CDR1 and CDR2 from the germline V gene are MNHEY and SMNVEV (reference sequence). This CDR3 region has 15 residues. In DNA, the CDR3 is TGTGCCAGCAGTTTATGGTCGGGGGGCGGTGAAAAACTGTTTTTT. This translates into CASSLWSGGGEKLFF.

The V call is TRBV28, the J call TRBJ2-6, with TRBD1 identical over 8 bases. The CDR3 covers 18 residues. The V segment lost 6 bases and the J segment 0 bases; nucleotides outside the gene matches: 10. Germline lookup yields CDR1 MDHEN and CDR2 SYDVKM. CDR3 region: CASRPDRGGPSGANVLTF. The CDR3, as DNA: TGTGCCAGCAGGCCCGACAGGGGCGGACCCTCTGGGGCCAACGTCCTGACTTTC. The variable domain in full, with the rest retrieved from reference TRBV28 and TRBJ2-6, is DVKVTQSSRYLVKRTGEKVFLECVQDMDHENMFWYRQDPGLGLRLIYFSYDVKMKEKGDIPEGYSVSREKKERFSLILESASTNQTSMYLCASRPDRGGPSGANVLTFGAGSRLTVL.

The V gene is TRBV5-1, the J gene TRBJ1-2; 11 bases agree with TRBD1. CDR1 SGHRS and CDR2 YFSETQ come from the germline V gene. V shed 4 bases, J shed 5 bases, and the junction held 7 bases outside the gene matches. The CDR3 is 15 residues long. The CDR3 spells CASSPAGTGGYGYTF. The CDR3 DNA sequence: TGCGCCAGCAGCCCGGCGGGGACAGGGGGATATGGCTACACCTTC. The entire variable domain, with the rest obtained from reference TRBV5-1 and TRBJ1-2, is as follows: KAGVTQTPRYLIKTRGQQVTLSCSPISGHRSVSWYQQTPGQGLQFLFEYFSETQRNKGNFPGRFSGRQFSNSRSEMNVSTLELGDSALYLCASSPAGTGGYGYTFGSGTRLTVV.

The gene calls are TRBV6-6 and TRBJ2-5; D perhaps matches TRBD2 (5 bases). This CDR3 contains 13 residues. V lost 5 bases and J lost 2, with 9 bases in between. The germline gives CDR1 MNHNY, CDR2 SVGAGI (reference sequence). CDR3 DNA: TGTGCCAGCAGTCAAACTAGACAAGAGACCCAGTACTTC. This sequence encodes CASSQTRQETQYF.

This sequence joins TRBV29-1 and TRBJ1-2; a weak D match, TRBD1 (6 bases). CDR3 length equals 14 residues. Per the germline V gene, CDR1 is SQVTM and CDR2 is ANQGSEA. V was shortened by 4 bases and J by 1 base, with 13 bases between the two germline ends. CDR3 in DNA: TGCAGCGTTGTCCGGGGGGCTGGTAACTATGGCTACACCTTC. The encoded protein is CSVVRGAGNYGYTF.

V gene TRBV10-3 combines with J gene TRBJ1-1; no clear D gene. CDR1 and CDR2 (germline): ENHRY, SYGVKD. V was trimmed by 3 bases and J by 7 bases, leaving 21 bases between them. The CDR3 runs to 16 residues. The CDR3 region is CAISDLVKGVNGEAFF. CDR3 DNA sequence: TGTGCCATCAGTGATTTAGTAAAGGGAGTGAATGGTGAAGCTTTCTTT.

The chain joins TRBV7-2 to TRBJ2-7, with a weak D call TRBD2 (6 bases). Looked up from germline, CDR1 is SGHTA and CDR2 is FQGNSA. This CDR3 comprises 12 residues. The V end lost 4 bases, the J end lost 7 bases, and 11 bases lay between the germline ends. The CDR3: CASSYRGGEQYF. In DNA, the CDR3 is TGTGCCAGCAGCTATAGGGGAGGTGAGCAGTACTTC.

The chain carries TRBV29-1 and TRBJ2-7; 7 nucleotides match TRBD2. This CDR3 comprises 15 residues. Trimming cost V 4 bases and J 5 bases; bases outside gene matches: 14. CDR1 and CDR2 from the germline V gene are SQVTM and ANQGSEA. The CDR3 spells CSVAASWGGYNEQYF. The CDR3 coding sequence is TGCAGCGTTGCTGCCTCATGGGGGGGATACAACGAGCAGTACTTC.